This entry describes one T cell receptor beta chain. No antigen is known for it. From germline, CDR1 is MNHNS and CDR2 SASEGT. This CDR3 comprises 15 residues. Trimming took 6 bases from V and 4 from J; bases not matched to a gene: 11. The sample belongs to a study of identical twins. Through template switching, a universal primer site was introduced, and the cDNA contained unique molecular identifiers. TCRdb called the 5' RACE reads again in MiXCR, with one record for every CDR3 protein. The sample records roughly 690,000 distinct CDR3 sequences, less than 7% being singletons. Overall study results and limits: Out-of-frame sharing of TCR alpha in monozygotic twins was underestimated by models. Alpha sequences that were out-of-frame and twin-shared showed an excess of low generation probability. Cross-sectional statistics, not tracking of the same donors, supported the conclusions.

The chain couples TRBV6-1 to TRBJ2-7; 8 positions match TRBD2. Sequenced: naive T cells sorted from blood. This receptor was identified in a man between 18 and 35 years old in good health. In DNA, the CDR3 is TGTGCCAGCAGGGACGGACTAGCTGCTTCATACGAGCAGTACGTC. It is translated as CASRDGLAASYEQYV.